The 8 T cell receptor beta chains below all came from one sample that was sequenced in a study of blood T cell repertoires in COVID-19. Here immunoSEQ multiplex PCR was the method, and the copy in TCRdb shows in-frame clones only, minus some. The sample yields 150,000 to 180,000 clones, roughly 89% seen once. Sequencing input: peripheral blood. Every receptor here comes from a man aged 45 to 65 with acute or convalescent COVID-19.

As for this clone: The identical CDR3 is also encoded by other nucleotide sequences in the sample. The chain joins TRBV7-9 to TRBJ1-1; tentative D call: TRBD1 (5 bases). Germline values: CDR1 SEHNR, CDR2 FQNEAQ (reference sequence). The CDR3 spans 13 residues. The V end was cut by 2 bases, the J end by 5 bases, with 9 bases between. CDR3 sequence (DNA): TGTGCCAGCAGCTTACAGGGAGGAACTGAAGCTTTCTTT. Its translation is CASSLQGGTEAFF.

The chain employs TRBV3-1 (or the pseudogene TRBV3-2) and TRBJ2-5, with TRBD2 matching over 7 bases. Germline CDR1 is LGHDT and CDR2 is YNNKEL (reference sequence). This CDR3 contains 14 residues. With V trimmed by 5 bases and J by 5 bases, 8 bases remained unmatched. The CDR3 spells CASSWGPGGETQYF. CDR3 nucleotides: TGTGCCAGCAGCTGGGGCCCCGGGGGGGAGACCCAGTACTTC.

This chain joins TRBV15 and TRBJ2-5; 10 bases are shared with TRBD2. CDR1 and CDR2 (germline): LNHNV, YYDKDF (reference sequence). J gave up 5 bases and V 2 bases, and 5 bases lay outside the gene matches. The CDR3 totals 15 residues. The CDR3 nucleotides read TGTGCCACCAGCAGACAAGCGGGAGGGCCCGAGACCCAGTACTTC. Encoded protein: CATSRQAGGPETQYF.

V is TRBV30 and J is TRBJ1-5, with D perhaps matching TRBD1 (6 bases). This CDR3 has 13 amino acids. The V end lost 5 bases, the J end lost 7 bases, and 15 bases lay between the germline ends. Germline CDR1 and CDR2: GTSNPN and SVGIG (reference sequence). Here the CDR3 reads CAWGGQGWQPQHF. The CDR3 DNA sequence: TGTGCCTGGGGGGGGCAGGGGTGGCAGCCCCAGCATTTT. Supplemented by reference TRBV30 and TRBJ1-5, the full variable domain reads SQTIHQWPATLVQPVGSPLSLECTVEGTSNPNLYWYRQAAGRGLQLLFYSVGIGQISSEVPQNLSASRPQDRQFILSSKKLLLSDSGFYLCAWGGQGWQPQHFGDGTRLSIL.

The chain links TRBV27 to TRBJ1-5; the D gene is possibly TRBD1 (6 bases). Trimming shortened V by 1 base and J by 2 bases, and 12 bases separated the two germline ends. The V gene's germline CDR1 is MNHEY and CDR2 SMNVEV (reference sequence). The CDR3 totals 16 residues. The CDR3 region is CASSLFGRGGNQPQHF. CDR3 coding DNA: TGTGCCAGCAGTTTATTCGGCAGGGGTGGCAATCAGCCCCAGCATTTT.

The J gene is TRBJ1-3, the V gene TRBV28, with a tentative D call TRBD1 (5 bases). The germline V and J ends were trimmed by 5 bases and 2 bases, with 16 bases remaining between them. The CDR3 has 16 residues. Germline values: CDR1 MDHEN, CDR2 SYDVKM. CDR3 DNA sequence: TGTGCCAGCAGTCTCCTGGGAGGGACGACTGGAAACACCATATATTTT. This sequence encodes CASSLLGGTTGNTIYF.

This chain joins TRBV28 and TRBJ1-2; 8 positions agree with TRBD1. The CDR3 has 17 residues. In germline, CDR1 is MDHEN, CDR2 SYDVKM. J was trimmed by 2 bases and V by 4 bases; bases with no gene match: 12. CDR3 in DNA: TGTGCCAGCAGTTATCGGACAGGGACCTTTCAGAACTATGGCTACACCTTC. It specifies CASSYRTGTFQNYGYTF.

The chain links TRBV7-2 to TRBJ2-1, with 11 bases identical to TRBD2. Germline V gene sequence: CDR1 SGHTA, CDR2 FQGNSA. The length of the CDR3 is 16 residues. V was pared by 3 bases and J by 3 bases, with 4 bases of the junction left unmatched. The CDR3 loop is CASSFWGLADYNEQFF. CDR3 sequence (DNA): TGTGCCAGCAGCTTCTGGGGACTAGCGGACTACAATGAGCAGTTCTTC.